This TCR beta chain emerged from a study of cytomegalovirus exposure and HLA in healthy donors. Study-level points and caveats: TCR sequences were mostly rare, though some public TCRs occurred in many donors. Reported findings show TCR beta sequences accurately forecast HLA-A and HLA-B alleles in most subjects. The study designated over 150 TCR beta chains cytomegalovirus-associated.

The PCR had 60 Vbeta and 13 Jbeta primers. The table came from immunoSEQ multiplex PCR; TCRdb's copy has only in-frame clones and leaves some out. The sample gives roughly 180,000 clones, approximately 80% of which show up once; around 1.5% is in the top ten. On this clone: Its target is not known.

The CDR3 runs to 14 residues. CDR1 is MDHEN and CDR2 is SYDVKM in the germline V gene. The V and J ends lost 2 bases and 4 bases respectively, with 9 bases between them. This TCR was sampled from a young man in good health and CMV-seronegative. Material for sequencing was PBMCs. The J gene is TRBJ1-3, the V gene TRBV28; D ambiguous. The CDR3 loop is CASSLSPVGNTIYF. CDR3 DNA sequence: TGTGCCAGCAGTTTAAGCCCCGTGGGAAACACCATATATTTT. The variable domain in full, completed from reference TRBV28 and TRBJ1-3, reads DVKVTQSSRYLVKRTGEKVFLECVQDMDHENMFWYRQDPGLGLRLIYFSYDVKMKEKGDIPEGYSVSREKKERFSLILESASTNQTSMYLCASSLSPVGNTIYFGEGSWLTVV.